This TCR beta chain appears in the sequencing data of a study of Ad26.COV2.S vaccination and SARS-CoV-2 variants. Study-wide results and caveats: CD8+ and CD4+ T cells specific for spike reportedly responded with substantial breadth after vaccination. Vaccine recipients and placebo recipients showed similar non-spike TCR breadth.

With regard to this clone: Its antigen remains unknown.

Per the germline V gene, CDR1 is SQVTM and CDR2 is ANQGSEA. This CDR3 is built from 10 residues. The V gene lost 6 bases and the J gene lost 11 bases, with 12 bases spanning the gap. This table comes from immunoSEQ multiplex PCR, and its TCRdb copy is limited to in-frame clones, with some not included. Of roughly 400,000 clones detected, about 90% appear once; the ten largest clones hold more than 3.5%. Treatment noted: about 20 received Ad26.COV2.S at low or high dose, single or two shots; 5 received placebo; per-sample allocation not given. It was on day 63 after the first vaccine or placebo injection that samples were taken. Boston supplied an adult donor aged 18-55 years.

Sequences were derived from peripheral blood, sampled in a trial of Ad26.COV2.S vaccine versus placebo. V gene TRBV29-1 combines with J gene TRBJ2-3, with D maybe TRBD1 (5 bases). The sequence came from a person aged 18-60 years who received the Ad26.COV2.S COVID-19 vaccine or a placebo. The CDR3 DNA follows: TGCAGCGTCCTCGACAGAGGGCAGTATTTT. Encoded protein: CSVLDRGQYF.